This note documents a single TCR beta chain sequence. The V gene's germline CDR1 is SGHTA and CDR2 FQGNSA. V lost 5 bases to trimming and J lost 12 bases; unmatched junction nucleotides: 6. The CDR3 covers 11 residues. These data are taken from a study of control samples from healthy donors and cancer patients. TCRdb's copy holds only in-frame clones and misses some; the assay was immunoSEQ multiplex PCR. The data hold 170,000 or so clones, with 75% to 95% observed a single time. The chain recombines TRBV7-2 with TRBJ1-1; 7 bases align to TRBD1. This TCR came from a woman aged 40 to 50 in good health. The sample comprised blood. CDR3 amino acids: CASSRRGRTFF. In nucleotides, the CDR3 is TGTGCCAGCAGCCGTAGGGGGCGGACTTTCTTT.